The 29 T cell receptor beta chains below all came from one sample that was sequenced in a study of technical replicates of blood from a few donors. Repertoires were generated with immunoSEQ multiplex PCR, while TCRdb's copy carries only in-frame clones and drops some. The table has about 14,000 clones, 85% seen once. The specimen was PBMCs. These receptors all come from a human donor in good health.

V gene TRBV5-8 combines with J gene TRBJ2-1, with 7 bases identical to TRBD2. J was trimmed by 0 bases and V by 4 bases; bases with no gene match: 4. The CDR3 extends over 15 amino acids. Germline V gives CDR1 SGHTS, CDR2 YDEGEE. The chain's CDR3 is CASSQLADSYNEQFF. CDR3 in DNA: TGTGCCAGCAGCCAGCTAGCGGACTCCTACAATGAGCAGTTCTTC. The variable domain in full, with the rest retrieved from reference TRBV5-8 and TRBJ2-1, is EAGVTQSPTHLIKTRGQQATLRCSPISGHTSVYWYQQALGLGLQFLLWYDEGEERNRGNFPPRFSGRQFPNYSSELNVNALELEDSALYLCASSQLADSYNEQFFGPGTRLTVL.

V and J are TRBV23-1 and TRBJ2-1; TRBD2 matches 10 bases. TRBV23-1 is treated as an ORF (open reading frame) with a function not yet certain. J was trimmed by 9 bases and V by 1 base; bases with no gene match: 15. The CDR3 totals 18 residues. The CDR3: CASSQFPSGRIFVGEQFF. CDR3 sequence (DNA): TGCGCCAGCAGTCAATTCCCTAGCGGGAGAATTTTTGTTGGTGAGCAGTTCTTC.

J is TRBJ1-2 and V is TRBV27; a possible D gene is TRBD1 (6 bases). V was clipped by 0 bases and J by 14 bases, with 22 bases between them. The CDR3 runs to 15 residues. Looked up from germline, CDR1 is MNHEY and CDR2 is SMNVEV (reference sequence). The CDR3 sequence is CASSLSPAPGAPGTF. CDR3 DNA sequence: TGTGCCAGCAGTTTATCTCCCGCCCCAGGGGCCCCCGGGACCTTC.

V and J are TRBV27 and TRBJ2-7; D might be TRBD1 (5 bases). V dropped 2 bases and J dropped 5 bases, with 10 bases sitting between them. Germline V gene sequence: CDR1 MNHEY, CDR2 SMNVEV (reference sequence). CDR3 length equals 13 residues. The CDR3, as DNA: TGTGCCAGCAGTTTAGGCAGGGCCCACGAGCAGTACTTC. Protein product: CASSLGRAHEQYF.

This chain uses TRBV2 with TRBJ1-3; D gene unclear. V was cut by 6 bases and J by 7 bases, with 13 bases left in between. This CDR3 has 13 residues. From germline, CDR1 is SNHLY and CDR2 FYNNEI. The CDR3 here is CASRPDLENTIYF. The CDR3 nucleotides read TGTGCCAGCAGACCGGATCTGGAGAACACCATATATTTT.

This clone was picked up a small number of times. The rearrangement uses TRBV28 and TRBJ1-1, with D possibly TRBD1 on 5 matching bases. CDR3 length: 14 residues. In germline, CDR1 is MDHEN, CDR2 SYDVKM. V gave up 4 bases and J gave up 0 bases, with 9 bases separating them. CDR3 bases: TGTGCCAGCAGTTCACCGACAGTGAACACTGAAGCTTTCTTT. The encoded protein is CASSSPTVNTEAFF.

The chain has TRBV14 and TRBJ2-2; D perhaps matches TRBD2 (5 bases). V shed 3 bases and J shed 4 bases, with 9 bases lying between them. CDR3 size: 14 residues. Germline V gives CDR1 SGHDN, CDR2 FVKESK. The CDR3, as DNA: TGTGCCAGCAGCCAGGAGGTGGGCACCGGGGAGCTGTTTTTT. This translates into CASSQEVGTGELFF.

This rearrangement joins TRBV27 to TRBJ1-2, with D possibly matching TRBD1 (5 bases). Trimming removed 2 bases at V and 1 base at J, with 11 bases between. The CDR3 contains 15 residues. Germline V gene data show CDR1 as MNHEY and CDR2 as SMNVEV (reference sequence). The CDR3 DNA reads TGTGCCAGCAGTTTAAACTACGACAGTAACTATGGCTACACCTTC. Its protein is CASSLNYDSNYGYTF.

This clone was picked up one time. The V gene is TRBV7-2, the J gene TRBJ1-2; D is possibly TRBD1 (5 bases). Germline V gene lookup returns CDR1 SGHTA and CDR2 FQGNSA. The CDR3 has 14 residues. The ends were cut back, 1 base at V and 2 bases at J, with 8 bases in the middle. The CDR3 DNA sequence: TGTGCCAGCAGCTTAGGCCCAGGGAACTATGGCTACACCTTC. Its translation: CASSLGPGNYGYTF.

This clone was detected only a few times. Here the CDR3 reads CASSLLQGIGAFF. DNA of the CDR3: TGTGCCAGCAGTTTACTACAGGGGATAGGAGCTTTCTTT. V and J are TRBV28 and TRBJ1-1, with 7 bases aligning to TRBD1. The CDR3 length is 13 residues. J gave up 10 bases and V 2 bases, and 7 bases lay outside the gene matches. Germline V gene data show CDR1 as MDHEN and CDR2 as SYDVKM.

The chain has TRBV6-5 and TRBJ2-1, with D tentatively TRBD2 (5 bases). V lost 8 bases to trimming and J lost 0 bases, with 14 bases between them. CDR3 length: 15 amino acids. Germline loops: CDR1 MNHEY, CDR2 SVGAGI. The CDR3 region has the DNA TGTGCCAGCCAGGAGAGTGGGAGCTCCTACAATGAGCAGTTCTTC. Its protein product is CASQESGSSYNEQFF.

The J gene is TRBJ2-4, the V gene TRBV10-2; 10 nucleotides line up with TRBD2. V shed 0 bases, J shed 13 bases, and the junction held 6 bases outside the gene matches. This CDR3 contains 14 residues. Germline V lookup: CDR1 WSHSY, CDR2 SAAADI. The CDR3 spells CASSESLGTSDQYF. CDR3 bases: TGCGCCAGCAGTGAGTCTCTCGGGACTAGCGACCAGTACTTC.

Here the CDR3 reads CASSSRGAGELFF. The DNA for the CDR3 is TGTGCCAGCAGTTCCCGAGGAGCCGGGGAGCTGTTTTTT. The J gene is TRBJ2-2, the V gene TRBV28; D remains unclear. This CDR3 region has 13 residues. The V gene lost 4 bases and the J gene lost 6 bases, with 9 bases spanning the gap. Germline V gives CDR1 MDHEN, CDR2 SYDVKM.

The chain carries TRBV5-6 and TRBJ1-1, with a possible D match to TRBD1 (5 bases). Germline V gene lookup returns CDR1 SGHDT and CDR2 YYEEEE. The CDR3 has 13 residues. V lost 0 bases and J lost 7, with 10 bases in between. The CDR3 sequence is CASSLVGGFEAFF. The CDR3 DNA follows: TGTGCCAGCAGCTTGGTCGGGGGTTTTGAAGCTTTCTTT.

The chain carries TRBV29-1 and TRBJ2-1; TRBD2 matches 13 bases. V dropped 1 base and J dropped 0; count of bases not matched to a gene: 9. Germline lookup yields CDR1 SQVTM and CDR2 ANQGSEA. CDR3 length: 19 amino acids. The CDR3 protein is CSVEGRTSGSLGSYNEQFF. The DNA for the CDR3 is TGCAGCGTTGAAGGGCGGACTAGCGGGAGCCTAGGCTCCTACAATGAGCAGTTCTTC.

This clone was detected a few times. Written as DNA, the CDR3 is TGTGCCAGTAGTTTTATGGGACTCGAAGCCTACGAGCAGTACTTC. Encoded protein: CASSFMGLEAYEQYF. The V and J genes are TRBV19 and TRBJ2-7; tentative D call: TRBD2 (6 bases). The V and J ends lost 5 bases and 2 bases respectively, with 16 bases between them. The CDR3 extends over 15 amino acids. Per germline, CDR1 LNHDA and CDR2 SQIVND (reference sequence).

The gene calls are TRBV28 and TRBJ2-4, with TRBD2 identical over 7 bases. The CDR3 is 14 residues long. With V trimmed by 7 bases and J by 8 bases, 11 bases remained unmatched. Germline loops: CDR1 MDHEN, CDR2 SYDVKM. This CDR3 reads CASTEGRGRDIQYF. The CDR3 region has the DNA TGTGCCAGCACCGAGGGGAGGGGAAGGGACATTCAGTACTTC.

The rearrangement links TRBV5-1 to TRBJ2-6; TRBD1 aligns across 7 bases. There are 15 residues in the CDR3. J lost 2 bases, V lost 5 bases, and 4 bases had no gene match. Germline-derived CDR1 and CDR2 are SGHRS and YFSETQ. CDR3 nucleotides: TGCGCCAGCAGTCGGACAGGAGCTGGGGCCAACGTCCTGACTTTC. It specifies CASSRTGAGANVLTF.

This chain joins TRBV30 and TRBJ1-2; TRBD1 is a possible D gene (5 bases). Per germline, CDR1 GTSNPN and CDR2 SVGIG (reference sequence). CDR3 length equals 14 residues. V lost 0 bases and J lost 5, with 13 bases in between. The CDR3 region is CAWSVGGMGYGYTF. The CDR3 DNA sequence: TGTGCCTGGAGTGTCGGGGGGATGGGGTATGGCTACACCTTC. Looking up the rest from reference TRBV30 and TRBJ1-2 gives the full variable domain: SQTIHQWPATLVQPVGSPLSLECTVEGTSNPNLYWYRQAAGRGLQLLFYSVGIGQISSEVPQNLSASRPQDRQFILSSKKLLLSDSGFYLCAWSVGGMGYGYTFGSGTRLTVV.

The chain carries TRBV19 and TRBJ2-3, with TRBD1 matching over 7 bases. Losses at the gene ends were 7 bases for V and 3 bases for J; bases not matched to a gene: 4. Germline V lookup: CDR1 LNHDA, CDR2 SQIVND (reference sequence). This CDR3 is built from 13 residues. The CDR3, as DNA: TGTGCCAGTACCCGGGACAGTACAGATACGCAGTATTTT. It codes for CASTRDSTDTQYF.

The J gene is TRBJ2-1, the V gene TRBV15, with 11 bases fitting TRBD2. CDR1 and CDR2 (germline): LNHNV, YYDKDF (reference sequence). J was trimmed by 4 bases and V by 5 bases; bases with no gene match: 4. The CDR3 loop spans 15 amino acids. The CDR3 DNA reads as TGTGCCACCAGCGGCGGGACTAGCGGTTACAATGAGCAGTTCTTC. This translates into CATSGGTSGYNEQFF.

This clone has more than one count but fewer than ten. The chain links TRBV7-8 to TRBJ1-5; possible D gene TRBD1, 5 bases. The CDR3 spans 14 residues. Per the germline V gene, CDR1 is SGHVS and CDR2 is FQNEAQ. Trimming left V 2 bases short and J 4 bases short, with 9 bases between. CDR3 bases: TGTGCCAGCAGCTTATGGGGGGAAAATCAGCCCCAGCATTTT. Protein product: CASSLWGENQPQHF. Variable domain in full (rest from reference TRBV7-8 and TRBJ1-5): GAGVSQSPRYKVAKRGQDVALRCDPISGHVSLFWYQQALGQGPEFLTYFQNEAQLDKSGLPSDRFFAERPEGSVSTLKIQRTQQEDSAVYLCASSLWGENQPQHFGDGTRLSIL.

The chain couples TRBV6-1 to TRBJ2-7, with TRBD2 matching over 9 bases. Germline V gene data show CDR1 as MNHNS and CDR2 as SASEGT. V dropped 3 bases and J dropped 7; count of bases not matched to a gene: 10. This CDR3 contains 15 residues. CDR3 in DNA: TGTGCCAGCAGTGAGGGGGGACTAGCCCCTTGGGAGCAGTACTTC. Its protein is CASSEGGLAPWEQYF.

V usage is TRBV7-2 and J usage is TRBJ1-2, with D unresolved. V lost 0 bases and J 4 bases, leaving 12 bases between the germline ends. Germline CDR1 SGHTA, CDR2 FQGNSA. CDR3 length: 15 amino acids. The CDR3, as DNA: TGTGCCAGCAGCTTAGCAACTGTTGCCTCCTATGGCTACACCTTC. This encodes CASSLATVASYGYTF.

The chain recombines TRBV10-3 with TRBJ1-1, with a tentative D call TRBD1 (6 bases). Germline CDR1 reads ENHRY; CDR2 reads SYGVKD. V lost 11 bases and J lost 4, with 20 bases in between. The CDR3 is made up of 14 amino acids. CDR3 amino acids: CAVQPSTGSTEAFF. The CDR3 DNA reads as TGTGCCGTCCAACCGTCTACAGGGAGCACTGAAGCTTTCTTT.

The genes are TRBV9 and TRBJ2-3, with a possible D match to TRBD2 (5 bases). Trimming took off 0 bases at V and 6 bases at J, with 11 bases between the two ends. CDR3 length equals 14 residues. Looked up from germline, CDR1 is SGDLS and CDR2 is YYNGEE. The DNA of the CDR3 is TGTGCCAGCAGCGTAGGAGGGCGTTTGGATACGCAGTATTTT. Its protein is CASSVGGRLDTQYF.

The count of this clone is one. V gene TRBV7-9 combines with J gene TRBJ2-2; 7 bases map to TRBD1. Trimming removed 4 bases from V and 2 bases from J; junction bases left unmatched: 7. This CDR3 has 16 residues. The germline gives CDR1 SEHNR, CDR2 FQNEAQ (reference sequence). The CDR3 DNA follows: TGTGCCAGCAGCTCCAGGGGGAGCGGTAACACCGGGGAGCTGTTTTTT. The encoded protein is CASSSRGSGNTGELFF.

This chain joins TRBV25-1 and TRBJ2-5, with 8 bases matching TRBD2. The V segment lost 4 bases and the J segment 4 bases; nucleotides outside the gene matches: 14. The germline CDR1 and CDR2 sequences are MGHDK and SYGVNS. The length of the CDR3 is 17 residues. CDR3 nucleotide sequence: TGTGCCAGCAGTGCCAGGGGTGGCGGGGGGTTCGTAGAGACCCAGTACTTC. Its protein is CASSARGGGGFVETQYF.

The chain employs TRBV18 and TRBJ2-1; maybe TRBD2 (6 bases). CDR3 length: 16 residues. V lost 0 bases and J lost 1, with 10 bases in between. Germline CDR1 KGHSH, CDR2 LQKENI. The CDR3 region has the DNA TGTGCCAGCTCACCACCTAAGGCGGGGTCCTACAATGAGCAGTTCTTC. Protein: CASSPPKAGSYNEQFF.